A single sample gave rise to the 17 T cell receptor beta chains below, sequenced in a study of shared clonotypes between healthy human individuals. Profiling relied on immunoSEQ multiplex PCR, and the TCRdb table lists in-frame clones only, not all of them. The sample includes more than 2 million clones, 85% to 95% of them seen just once. What was sequenced was naive CD4+ T cells sorted from blood. Subset in this sample: CD45RA+ positively selected. Receptors were obtained from a man between 18 and 35 years old in good health.

Regarding this clone: The same CDR3 can be traced to other DNA sequences in this sample. J is TRBJ1-5 and V is TRBV7-9; TRBD1 matches 7 bases. The CDR3 totals 14 residues. The germline V gene has CDR1 SEHNR and CDR2 FQNEAQ (reference sequence). V gave up 5 bases and J gave up 5 bases; unmatched junction bases: 6. The CDR3 DNA reads TGTGCCAGCAGCCAAGACAGGGCCGATCAGCCCCAGCATTTT. Protein sequence: CASSQDRADQPQHF.

The gene calls are TRBV5-1 and TRBJ2-1, with 9 bases fitting TRBD2. V lost 0 bases, J lost 0 bases, and 7 bases stayed unmatched. Per the germline V gene, CDR1 is SGHRS and CDR2 is YFSETQ. This CDR3 comprises 18 residues. The CDR3 spells CASSLASGAFSSYNEQFF. The CDR3 DNA is TGCGCCAGCAGCTTGGCTAGCGGGGCTTTTAGCTCCTACAATGAGCAGTTCTTC.

V usage is TRBV6-1 and J usage is TRBJ2-7; D is perhaps TRBD1 (6 bases). This CDR3 spans 13 amino acids. V lost 8 bases to trimming and J lost 3 bases, with 14 bases between them. The germline gives CDR1 MNHNS, CDR2 SASEGT. The CDR3 nucleotides are TGTGCCAGCGTGCGGCAGGGGTTCTACGAGCAGTACTTC. Protein sequence: CASVRQGFYEQYF.

This clone was seen a single time. The chain carries TRBV10-3 and TRBJ2-1, with 7 bases lining up with TRBD2. With V trimmed by 6 bases and J by 7 bases, 9 bases remained unmatched. Germline V CDR1 and CDR2: ENHRY, SYGVKD. The CDR3 sequence is 14 residues long. This CDR3 reads CAISNLAEGNEQFF. The CDR3 nucleotides read TGTGCCATCAGCAACCTAGCGGAGGGGAATGAGCAGTTCTTC.

The rearrangement uses TRBV4-3 and TRBJ1-5, with 7 bases matching TRBD1. Trimming removed 5 bases from V and 1 base from J; junction bases left unmatched: 8. The V gene's germline CDR1 is LGHNA and CDR2 YSLEER. This CDR3 has 16 residues. CDR3 DNA sequence: TGCGCCAGCAGCGAAACAGGGGACCACAGCAATCAGCCCCAGCATTTT. Amino acids: CASSETGDHSNQPQHF.

This chain joins TRBV11-3 and TRBJ2-7, with D perhaps TRBD2 (7 bases). The CDR3 is 15 amino acids. From germline, CDR1 is SGHNT and CDR2 YENEEA. Trimming took off 0 bases at V and 3 bases at J, with 12 bases between the two ends. The CDR3 coding sequence is TGTGCCAGCAGCTTAGAGGGGGGGCCGGGCTACGAGCAGTACTTC. Translating it yields CASSLEGGPGYEQYF. Drawing the rest from reference TRBV11-3 and TRBJ2-7, the complete variable domain is EAGVVQSPRYKIIEKKQPVAFWCNPISGHNTLYWYLQNLGQGPELLIRYENEEAVDDSQLPKDRFSAERLKGVDSTLKIQPAELGDSAVYLCASSLEGGPGYEQYFGPGTRLTVT.

The chain carries TRBV5-1 and TRBJ1-2; unclear D gene. CDR1 is SGHRS and CDR2 is YFSETQ in the germline V gene. The V end was cut by 2 bases, the J end by 8 bases, with 13 bases between. The CDR3 contains 13 residues. The CDR3 nucleotides are TGCGCCAGCAGCTTTGGCGGCGGCGGGGGCTACACCTTC. Its protein product is CASSFGGGGGYTF.

On this clone itself: Other nucleotide sequences from this sample produce the same CDR3. The gene calls are TRBV19 and TRBJ1-6, with D uncertain. CDR1 is LNHDA, CDR2 SQIVND, per germline (reference sequence). Trimming took 3 bases from V and 7 from J, leaving 7 bases between them. This CDR3 comprises 13 residues. The CDR3 coding sequence is TGTGCCAGTAGTATCCAGGAAAATTCACCCCTCCACTTT. The encoded protein is CASSIQENSPLHF.

The J gene is TRBJ2-3, the V gene TRBV6-6; 12 bases map to TRBD2. CDR1 and CDR2 (germline): MNHNY, SVGAGI (reference sequence). After removal of 4 bases from V and 4 bases from J, the junction contained 6 bases not matched to a gene. CDR3 size: 16 residues. CDR3 sequence reads: CASSFGLAGPADTQYF. DNA of the CDR3: TGTGCCAGCAGTTTTGGACTAGCGGGACCCGCAGATACGCAGTATTTT.

V gene TRBV1 combines with J gene TRBJ2-5. TRBV1 is a recognized pseudogene. The CDR3 length is 14 residues. This CDR3 reads CTSSQEGNRETQYF. For the CDR3, the DNA is TGCACCAGCAGCCAAGAAGGGAATCGAGAGACCCAGTACTTC.

The chain recombines TRBV5-1 with TRBJ2-5; the D gene is possibly TRBD1 (6 bases). The CDR3 has 14 residues. Germline CDR1 is SGHRS and CDR2 is YFSETQ. The ends were cut back, 4 bases at V and 0 bases at J, with 10 bases in the middle. The CDR3 DNA is TGCGCCAGCAGCGTGACAGGTAACCAAGAGACCCAGTACTTC. Protein: CASSVTGNQETQYF.

V and J are TRBV5-1 and TRBJ2-5; D might be TRBD2 (6 bases). V gave up 4 bases and J gave up 1 base, with 14 bases separating them. Per germline, CDR1 SGHRS and CDR2 YFSETQ. The CDR3 consists of 15 residues. DNA of the CDR3: TGCGCCAGCAGCCCAATGGGTAGCGGCCAAGAGACCCAGTACTTC. Translating gives CASSPMGSGQETQYF.

In its sample, this clone was seen once. One base away lies a much larger clone, so this may be a sequencing read error. The CDR3 does not end in the conserved phenylalanine or tryptophan, so this is likely a read error. The rearrangement uses TRBV9 and TRBJ2-7; 8 bases line up with TRBD2. Germline trimming cut 4 bases from V and 7 bases from J; bases unmatched to any gene: 13. The CDR3 is 15 amino acids. From germline, CDR1 is SGDLS and CDR2 YYNGEE. Here the CDR3 DNA reads TGTGCCAGCAGCCCCCCTCCGGCAGGGACTAGGGAGCAGTACCTC. The encoded protein is CASSPPPAGTREQYL.

The chain employs TRBV19 and TRBJ2-7; D may correspond to TRBD1 or TRBD2 (7 bases each). Germline V gene lookup returns CDR1 LNHDA and CDR2 SQIVND (reference sequence). The CDR3 is 20 amino acids. Trimming left V 1 base short and J 5 bases short, with 30 bases between. CDR3 nucleotides: TGTGCCAGTAGTATAGCCCCCTTCGGCAGGGGGGGTTCGTTCGTGGACGAGCAGTACTTC. Amino acids: CASSIAPFGRGGSFVDEQYF.

The chain employs TRBV5-1 and TRBJ2-5; D is ambiguous. The CDR3 has 15 residues. Germline values: CDR1 SGHRS, CDR2 YFSETQ. V was clipped by 0 bases and J by 5 bases, with 14 bases between them. CDR3 nucleotides: TGCGCCAGCAGCTTGGGGCTGAAAGGACGGGAGACCCAGTACTTC. This gives the protein CASSLGLKGRETQYF.

This chain connects TRBV6-4 to TRBJ2-3, with D possibly called TRBD1 or TRBD2 (6 bases each). This CDR3 spans 18 amino acids. Germline CDR1 reads MRHNA; CDR2 reads SNTAGT. Trimming pared 8 bases from V and 0 bases from J, leaving 24 bases between. The CDR3 region has the DNA TGTGCCAGCTTCAATTCCGAGGCCGGGGGCGCGAGCACAGATACGCAGTATTTT. Protein product: CASFNSEAGGASTDTQYF.

V gene TRBV30 combines with J gene TRBJ2-3; TRBD2 matches at 13 bases. CDR3 length: 15 residues. Germline V gene sequence: CDR1 GTSNPN, CDR2 SVGIG (reference sequence). V shed 2 bases and J 4 bases; nucleotides not matched to a gene: 3. The CDR3 is CAWSSTSGGADTQYF. In nucleotides, the CDR3 is TGTGCCTGGAGTTCTACTAGCGGGGGGGCAGATACGCAGTATTTT.